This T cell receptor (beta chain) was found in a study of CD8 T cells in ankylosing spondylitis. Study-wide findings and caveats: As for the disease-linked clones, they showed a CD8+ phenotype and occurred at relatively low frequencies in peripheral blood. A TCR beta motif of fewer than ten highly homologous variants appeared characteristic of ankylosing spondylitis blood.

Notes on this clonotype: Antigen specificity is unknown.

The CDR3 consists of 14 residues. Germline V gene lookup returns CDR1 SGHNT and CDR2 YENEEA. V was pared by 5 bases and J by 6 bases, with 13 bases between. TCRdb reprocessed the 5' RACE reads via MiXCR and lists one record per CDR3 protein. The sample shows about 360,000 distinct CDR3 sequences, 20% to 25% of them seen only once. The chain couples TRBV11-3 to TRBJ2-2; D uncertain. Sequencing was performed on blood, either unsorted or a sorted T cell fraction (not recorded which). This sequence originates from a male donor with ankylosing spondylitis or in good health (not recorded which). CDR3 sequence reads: CASSGLGLAGELFF. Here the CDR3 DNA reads TGTGCCAGCAGCGGCTTGGGGTTGGCCGGGGAGCTGTTTTTT.